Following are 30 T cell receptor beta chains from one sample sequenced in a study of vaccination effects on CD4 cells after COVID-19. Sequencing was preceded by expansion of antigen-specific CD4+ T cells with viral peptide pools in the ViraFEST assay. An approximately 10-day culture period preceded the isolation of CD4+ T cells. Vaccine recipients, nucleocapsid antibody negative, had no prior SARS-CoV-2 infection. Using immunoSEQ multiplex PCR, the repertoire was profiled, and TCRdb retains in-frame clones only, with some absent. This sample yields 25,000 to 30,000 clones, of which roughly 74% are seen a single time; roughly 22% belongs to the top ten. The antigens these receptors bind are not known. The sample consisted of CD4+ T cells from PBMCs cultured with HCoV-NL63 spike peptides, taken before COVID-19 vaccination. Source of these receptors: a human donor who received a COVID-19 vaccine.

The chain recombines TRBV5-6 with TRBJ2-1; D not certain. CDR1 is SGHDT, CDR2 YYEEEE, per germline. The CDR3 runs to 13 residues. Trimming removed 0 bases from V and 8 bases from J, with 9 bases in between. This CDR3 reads CASSLDHLDEQFF. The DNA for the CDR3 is TGTGCCAGCAGCTTGGACCACTTGGATGAGCAGTTCTTC.

CDR3 residues: CASSYAGDSNQPQHF. Here the CDR3 DNA reads TGTGCCAGCAGTTACGCAGGAGATAGCAATCAGCCCCAGCATTTT. The chain combines TRBV6-2 or TRBV6-3 with TRBJ1-5; D not certain. The germline CDR1 and CDR2 sequences are MNHEY and SVGEGT. Trimming stripped 2 bases from V and 0 bases from J, with 8 bases between. The CDR3 covers 15 residues.

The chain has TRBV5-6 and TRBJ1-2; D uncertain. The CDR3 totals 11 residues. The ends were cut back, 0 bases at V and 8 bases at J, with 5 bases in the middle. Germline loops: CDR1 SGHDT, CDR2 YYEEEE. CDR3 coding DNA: TGTGCCAGCAGCTTGGTTGGCGGCTACACCTTC. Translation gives CASSLVGGYTF.

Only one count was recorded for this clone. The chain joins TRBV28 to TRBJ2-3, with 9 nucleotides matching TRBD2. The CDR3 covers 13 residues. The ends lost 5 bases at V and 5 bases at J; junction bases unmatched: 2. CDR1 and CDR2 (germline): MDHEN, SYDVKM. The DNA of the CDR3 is TGTGCCAGCAGTCAAGCGGGAGGAGATACGCAGTATTTT. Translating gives CASSQAGGDTQYF.

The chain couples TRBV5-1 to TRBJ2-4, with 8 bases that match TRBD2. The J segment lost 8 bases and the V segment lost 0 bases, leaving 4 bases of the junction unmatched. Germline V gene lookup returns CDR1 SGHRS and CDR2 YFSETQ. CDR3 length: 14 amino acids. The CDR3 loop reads CASSLGAGGDIQYF. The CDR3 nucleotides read TGCGCCAGCAGCTTGGGGGCGGGAGGTGACATTCAGTACTTC.

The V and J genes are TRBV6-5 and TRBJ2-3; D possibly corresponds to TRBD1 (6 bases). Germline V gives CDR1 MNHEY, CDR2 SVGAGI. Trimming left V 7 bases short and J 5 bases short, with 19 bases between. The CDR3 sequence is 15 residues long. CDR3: CASMGWTARGDTQYF. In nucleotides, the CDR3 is TGTGCCAGCATGGGGTGGACAGCGAGGGGAGATACGCAGTATTTT.

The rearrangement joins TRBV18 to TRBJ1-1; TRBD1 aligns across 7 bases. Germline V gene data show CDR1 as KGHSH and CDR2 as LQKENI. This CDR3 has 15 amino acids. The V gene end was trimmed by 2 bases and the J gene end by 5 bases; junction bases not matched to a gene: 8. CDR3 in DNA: TGTGCCAGCTCACCAGCCTCAGGGGGGGGAACTGAAGCTTTCTTT. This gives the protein CASSPASGGGTEAFF.

CDR3 in DNA: TGCGCCAGCAGCCCCCGGGACCGAATGGAATACGAGCAGTACTTC. Translated, it gives CASSPRDRMEYEQYF. The V gene is TRBV5-1, the J gene TRBJ2-7, with D perhaps being TRBD1 or TRBD2 (5 bases each). Germline-derived CDR1 and CDR2 are SGHRS and YFSETQ. The CDR3 is 15 residues long. Deletions cut 4 bases from V and 4 bases from J, with 18 bases between.

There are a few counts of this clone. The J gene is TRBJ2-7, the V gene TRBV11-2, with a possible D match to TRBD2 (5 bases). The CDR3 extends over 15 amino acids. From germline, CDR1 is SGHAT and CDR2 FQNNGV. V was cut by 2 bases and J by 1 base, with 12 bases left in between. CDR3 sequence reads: CASSLQAVLSYEQYF. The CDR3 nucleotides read TGTGCCAGCAGCTTACAAGCGGTTCTGTCCTACGAGCAGTACTTC.

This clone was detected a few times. For the CDR3, the DNA is TGTGCCAGCAGTCTTCCTGACATGGTAGGCAATCAGCCCCAGCATTTT. Protein: CASSLPDMVGNQPQHF. V and J are TRBV28 and TRBJ1-5; D is uncertain. CDR3 size: 16 residues. With 5 bases removed from V and 2 bases from J, the gap between germline ends came to 16 bases. CDR1 is MDHEN, CDR2 SYDVKM, per germline.

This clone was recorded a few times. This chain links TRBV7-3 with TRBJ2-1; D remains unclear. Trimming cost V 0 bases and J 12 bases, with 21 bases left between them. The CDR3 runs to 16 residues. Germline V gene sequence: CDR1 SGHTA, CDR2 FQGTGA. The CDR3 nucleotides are TGTGCCAGCAGCTTAACCCCTCCGGACCGACGTGAAGTGCAGTTCTTC. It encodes CASSLTPPDRREVQFF.

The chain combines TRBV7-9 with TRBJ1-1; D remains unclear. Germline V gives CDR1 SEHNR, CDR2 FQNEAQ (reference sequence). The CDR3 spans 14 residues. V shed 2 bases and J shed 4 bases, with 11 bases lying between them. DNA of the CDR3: TGTGCCAGCAGCTTATCGGGGTCGAGCACTGAAGCTTTCTTT. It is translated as CASSLSGSSTEAFF.

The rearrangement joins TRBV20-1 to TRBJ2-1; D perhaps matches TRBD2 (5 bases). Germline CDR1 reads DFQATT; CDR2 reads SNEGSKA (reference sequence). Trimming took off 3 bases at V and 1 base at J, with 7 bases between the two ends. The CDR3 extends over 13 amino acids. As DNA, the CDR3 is TGCAGTGCTAGTGAGGGATCCTACAATGAGCAGTTCTTC. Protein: CSASEGSYNEQFF.

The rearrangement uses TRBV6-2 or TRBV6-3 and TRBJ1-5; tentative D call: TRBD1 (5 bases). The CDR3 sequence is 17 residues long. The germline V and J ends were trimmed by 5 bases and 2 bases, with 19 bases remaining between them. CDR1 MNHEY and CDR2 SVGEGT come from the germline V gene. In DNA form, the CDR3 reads TGTGCCAGCAGTATACTCTTCGGCTTGGGGGGCAATCAGCCCCAGCATTTT. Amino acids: CASSILFGLGGNQPQHF.

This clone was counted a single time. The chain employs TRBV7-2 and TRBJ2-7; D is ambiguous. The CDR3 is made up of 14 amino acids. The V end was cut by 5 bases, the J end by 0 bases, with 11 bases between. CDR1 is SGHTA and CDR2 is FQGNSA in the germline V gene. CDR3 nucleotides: TGTGCCAGCAGCCCCCGGACGGCCTCCTACGAGCAGTACTTC. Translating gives CASSPRTASYEQYF.

Here the CDR3 DNA reads TGTGCTAGTGGTTTGGACAGGACTGAAGCTTTCTTT. It specifies CASGLDRTEAFF. The rearrangement joins TRBV12-5 to TRBJ1-1, with D possibly matching TRBD1 (5 bases). The V gene lost 1 base and the J gene lost 5 bases, with 5 bases spanning the gap. The CDR3 loop spans 12 amino acids. From germline, CDR1 is LGHNT and CDR2 FRNRAP.

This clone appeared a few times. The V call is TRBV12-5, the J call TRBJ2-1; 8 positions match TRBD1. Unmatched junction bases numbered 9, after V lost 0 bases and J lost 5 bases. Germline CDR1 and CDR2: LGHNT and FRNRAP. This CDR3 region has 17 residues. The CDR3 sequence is CASGLVLEQGAHNEQFF. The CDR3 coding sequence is TGTGCTAGTGGTTTGGTACTTGAGCAGGGGGCCCACAATGAGCAGTTCTTC.

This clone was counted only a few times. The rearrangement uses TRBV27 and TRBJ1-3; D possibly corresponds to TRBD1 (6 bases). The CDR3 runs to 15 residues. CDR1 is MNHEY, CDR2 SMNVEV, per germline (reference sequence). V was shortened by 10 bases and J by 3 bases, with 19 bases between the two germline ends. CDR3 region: CATRSLHRDGNTIYF. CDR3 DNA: TGTGCCACCCGCTCACTCCACAGGGATGGAAACACCATATATTTT.

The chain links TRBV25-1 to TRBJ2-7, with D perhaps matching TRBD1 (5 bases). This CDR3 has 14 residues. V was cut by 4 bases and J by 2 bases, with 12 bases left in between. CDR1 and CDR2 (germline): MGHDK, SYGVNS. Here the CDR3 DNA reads TGTGCCAGCAGTGCGGAGCAGGGCGCCTACGAGCAGTACTTC. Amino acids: CASSAEQGAYEQYF.

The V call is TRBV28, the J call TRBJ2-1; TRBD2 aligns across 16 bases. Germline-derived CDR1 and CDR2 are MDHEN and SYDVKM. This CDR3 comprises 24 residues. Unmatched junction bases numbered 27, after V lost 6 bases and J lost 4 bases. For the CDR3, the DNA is TGTGCCAGCAGCCAGACAGGGGTCAGAAATACCGGGACTAGCGGGAGGGCCCGTTACAATGAGCAGTTCTTC. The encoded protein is CASSQTGVRNTGTSGRARYNEQFF.

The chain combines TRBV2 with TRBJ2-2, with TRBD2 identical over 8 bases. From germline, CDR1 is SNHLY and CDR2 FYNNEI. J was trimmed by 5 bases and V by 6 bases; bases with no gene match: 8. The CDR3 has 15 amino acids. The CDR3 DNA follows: TGTGCCAGCAGCCCCTCGGGGGGGATAACCGGGGAGCTGTTTTTT. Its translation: CASSPSGGITGELFF.

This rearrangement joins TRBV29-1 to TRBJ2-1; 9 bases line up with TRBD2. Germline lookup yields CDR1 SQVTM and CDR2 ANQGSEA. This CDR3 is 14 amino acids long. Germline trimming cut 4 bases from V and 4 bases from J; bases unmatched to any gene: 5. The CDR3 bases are TGCAGCGTTGTAGAGCGGGGGGTGTACAATGAGCAGTTCTTC. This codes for CSVVERGVYNEQFF.

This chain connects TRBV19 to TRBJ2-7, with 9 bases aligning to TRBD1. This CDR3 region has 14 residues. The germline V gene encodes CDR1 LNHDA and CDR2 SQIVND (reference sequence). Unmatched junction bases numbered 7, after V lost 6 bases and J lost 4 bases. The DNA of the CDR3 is TGTGCCAGTAGACCCGGGACAGGGACATACGAGCAGTACTTC. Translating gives CASRPGTGTYEQYF.

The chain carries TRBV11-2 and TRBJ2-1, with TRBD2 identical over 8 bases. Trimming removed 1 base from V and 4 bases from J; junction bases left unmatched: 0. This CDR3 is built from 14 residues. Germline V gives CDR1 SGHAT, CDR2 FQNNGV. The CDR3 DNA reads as TGTGCCAGCAGCTTAGTAGCGGGGTACAATGAGCAGTTCTTC. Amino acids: CASSLVAGYNEQFF. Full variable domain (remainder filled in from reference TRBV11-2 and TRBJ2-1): EAGVAQSPRYKIIEKRQSVAFWCNPISGHATLYWYQQILGQGPKLLIQFQNNGVVDDSQLPKDRFSAERLKGVDSTLKIQPAKLEDSAVYLCASSLVAGYNEQFFGPGTRLTVL.

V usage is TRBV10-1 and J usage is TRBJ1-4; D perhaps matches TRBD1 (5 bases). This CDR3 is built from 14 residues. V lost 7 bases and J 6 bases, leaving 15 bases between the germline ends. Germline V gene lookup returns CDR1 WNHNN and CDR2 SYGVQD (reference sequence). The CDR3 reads CASMEGREDEKLFF. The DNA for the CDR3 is TGCGCCAGCATGGAGGGGCGTGAAGATGAAAAACTGTTTTTT.

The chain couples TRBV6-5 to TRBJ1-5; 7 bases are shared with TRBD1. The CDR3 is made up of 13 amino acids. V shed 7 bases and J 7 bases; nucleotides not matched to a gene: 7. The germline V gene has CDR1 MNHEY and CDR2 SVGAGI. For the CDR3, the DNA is TGTGCCAGCAAGGTAGCAGGGGGACAGCCCCAGCATTTT. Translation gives CASKVAGGQPQHF.

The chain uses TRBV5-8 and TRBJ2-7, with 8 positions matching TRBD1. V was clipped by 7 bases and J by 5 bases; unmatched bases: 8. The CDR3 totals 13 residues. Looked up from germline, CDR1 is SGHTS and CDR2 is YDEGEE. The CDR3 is CASYRQGANEQYF. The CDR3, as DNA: TGTGCCAGCTATCGGCAGGGGGCCAACGAGCAGTACTTC.

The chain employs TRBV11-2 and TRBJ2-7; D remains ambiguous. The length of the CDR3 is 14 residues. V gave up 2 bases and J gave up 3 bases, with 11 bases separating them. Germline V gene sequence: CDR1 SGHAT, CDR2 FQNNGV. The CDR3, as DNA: TGTGCCAGCAGCTTATCTACGCAGTACTACGAGCAGTACTTC. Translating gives CASSLSTQYYEQYF.

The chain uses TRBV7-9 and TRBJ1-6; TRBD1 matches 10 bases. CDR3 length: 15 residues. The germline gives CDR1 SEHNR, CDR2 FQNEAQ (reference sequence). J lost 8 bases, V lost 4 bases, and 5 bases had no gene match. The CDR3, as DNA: TGTGCCAGCAGCTCCTGGACAGGGGGGGATTCACCCCTCCACTTT. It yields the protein CASSSWTGGDSPLHF.

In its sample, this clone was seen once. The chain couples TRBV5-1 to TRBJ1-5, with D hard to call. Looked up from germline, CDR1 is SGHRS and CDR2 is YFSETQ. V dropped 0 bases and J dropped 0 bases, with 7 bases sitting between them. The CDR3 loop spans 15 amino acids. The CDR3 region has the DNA TGCGCCAGCAGCTTGGACGCTTATAGCAATCAGCCCCAGCATTTT. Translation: CASSLDAYSNQPQHF.